The 27 T cell receptor beta chains below all came from one sample that was sequenced in a study of cytomegalovirus exposure and HLA in healthy donors. 13 Jbeta primers and 60 Vbeta primers were used for the PCR. Libraries were prepared by immunoSEQ multiplex PCR; TCRdb keeps only in-frame clonotypes and omits some of them. The repertoire holds approximately 95,000 clones, with nearly 80% as singletons. Sample: PBMCs. The receptors were sampled from a woman aged 40-49 years in good health and CMV-seropositive.

A word on this clone: The germline gene is not matched at one end of the junction; a read error may be the cause. The chain uses TRBV7-3 and TRBJ2-1; TRBD2 aligns across 8 bases. Germline CDR1 and CDR2: SGHTA and FQGTGA. The length of the CDR3 is 14 residues. The CDR3 reads CASSLTSGSNEQFF. The CDR3 nucleotides are TGTGCCAGCAGCCTAACAAGCGGGAGCAATGAGCAGTTCTTC.

The J gene is TRBJ2-1, the V gene TRBV27; TRBD2 matches 15 bases. Losses at the gene ends were 7 bases for V and 9 bases for J; bases not matched to a gene: 13. From germline, CDR1 is MNHEY and CDR2 SMNVEV (reference sequence). The CDR3 loop spans 17 amino acids. The CDR3 region is CASTVYGLAGGNGEQFF. For the CDR3, the DNA is TGTGCCAGCACCGTATACGGACTAGCGGGAGGGAACGGTGAGCAGTTCTTC.

Note on this clone: Sequence at one end of the junction differs from germline and may be a read error. Within the sample, other DNA sequences also encode this same CDR3. The rearrangement links TRBV29-1 to TRBJ1-1, with D hard to call. The CDR3 loop spans 10 amino acids. Germline assignment: CDR1 SQVTM and CDR2 ANQGSEA. CDR3 DNA sequence: TGCAGCGTCCGACAAACTGAAGCTTTTTTT. Amino acid sequence: CSVRQTEAFF.

The gene calls are TRBV4-2 and TRBJ2-3, with D possibly TRBD2 on 5 matching bases. V shed 6 bases and J shed 8 bases, with 18 bases lying between them. Germline CDR1 and CDR2: LGHNA and YNFKEQ. The CDR3 extends over 14 amino acids. The CDR3 DNA follows: TGTGCCAGCAGTCCTTCAAGACTATTACCTACGCAGTATTTT. It encodes CASSPSRLLPTQYF.

This clone was counted a single time. The J gene is TRBJ1-1, the V gene TRBV5-1; TRBD1 might be the D (6 bases). This CDR3 contains 15 residues. CDR1 and CDR2 (germline): SGHRS, YFSETQ. V gave up 4 bases and J gave up 1 base, with 14 bases separating them. The CDR3 DNA follows: TGCGCCAGCAGCGTTGGTGGACAGAGGAACACTGAAGCTTTCTTT. Its translation is CASSVGGQRNTEAFF. The entire variable domain, with the rest obtained from reference TRBV5-1 and TRBJ1-1, is as follows: KAGVTQTPRYLIKTRGQQVTLSCSPISGHRSVSWYQQTPGQGLQFLFEYFSETQRNKGNFPGRFSGRQFSNSRSEMNVSTLELGDSALYLCASSVGGQRNTEAFFGQGTRLTVV.

This chain joins TRBV25-1 and TRBJ2-1; 8 bases are shared with TRBD1. V lost 4 bases, J lost 4 bases, and 6 bases stayed unmatched. The CDR3 length is 15 residues. From germline, CDR1 is MGHDK and CDR2 SYGVNS. This CDR3 reads CASSAAGQGYNEQFF. The CDR3 bases are TGTGCCAGCAGTGCGGCTGGACAGGGTTACAATGAGCAGTTCTTC.

This chain uses TRBV9 with TRBJ2-7; 7 bases fit TRBD1. The V and J ends lost 4 bases and 4 bases, in that order; junction bases with no gene match: 8. The germline V gene encodes CDR1 SGDLS and CDR2 YYNGEE. The CDR3 is made up of 14 amino acids. The DNA for the CDR3 is TGTGCCAGCAGCCCCCGGGACAGCCCTTACGAGCAGTACTTC. Its protein product is CASSPRDSPYEQYF.

J is TRBJ2-1 and V is TRBV27; 7 nucleotides agree with TRBD1. The junction had 6 bases not matched to a gene; V was cut back by 5 bases and J by 2 bases. Germline assignment: CDR1 MNHEY and CDR2 SMNVEV (reference sequence). This CDR3 spans 15 amino acids. CDR3 DNA: TGTGCCAGCAGTCCCCGGGACAGCACCTACAATGAGCAGTTCTTC. It codes for CASSPRDSTYNEQFF.

The rearrangement joins TRBV30 to TRBJ2-5; 10 bases fit TRBD2. CDR3 length: 16 amino acids. Unmatched junction bases numbered 7, after V lost 1 base and J lost 2 bases. Germline V gene lookup returns CDR1 GTSNPN and CDR2 SVGIG (reference sequence). CDR3 sequence reads: CAWSAASGSLQETQYF. CDR3 coding DNA: TGTGCCTGGAGTGCGGCTAGCGGGAGCCTACAAGAGACCCAGTACTTC.

This clone has just a few counts. The genes are TRBV5-3 and TRBJ1-5; D may be TRBD1 (6 bases). Being an ORF, TRBV5-3 has a function that is uncertain. Trimming left V 5 bases short and J 7 bases short, with 16 bases between. The CDR3 length is 14 residues. The CDR3 sequence: CARRRTAWGQPQHF. The CDR3 DNA reads TGTGCCAGAAGGCGGACAGCCTGGGGACAGCCCCAGCATTTT.

This clone was observed a few times. The CDR3 protein is CASSQRQDSNTGELFF. The CDR3 DNA reads as TGCGCCAGCAGCCAAAGACAGGACTCGAACACCGGGGAGCTGTTTTTT. The gene calls are TRBV4-1 and TRBJ2-2; weak D call: TRBD1 (6 bases). From germline, CDR1 is MGHRA and CDR2 YSYEKL. V lost 2 bases and J lost 0, with 10 bases in between. The CDR3 length is 16 residues.

This clone is medium-sized within its sample. V usage is TRBV6-1 and J usage is TRBJ1-1, with D hard to call. This CDR3 contains 14 residues. V gave up 2 bases and J gave up 1 base, with 8 bases separating them. Per the germline V gene, CDR1 is MNHNS and CDR2 is SASEGT. CDR3 region: CASSEFGENTEAFF. CDR3 in DNA: TGTGCCAGCAGTGAATTCGGAGAGAACACTGAAGCTTTCTTT.

The chain links TRBV27 to TRBJ2-5; D possibly corresponds to TRBD1 (6 bases). V lost 3 bases to trimming and J lost 1 base, with 12 bases between them. This CDR3 contains 15 residues. CDR1 and CDR2 (germline): MNHEY, SMNVEV (reference sequence). Here the CDR3 DNA reads TGTGCCAGCAGTTTTGCTGGGACACCCCAAGAGACCCAGTACTTC. This gives the protein CASSFAGTPQETQYF.

The V call is TRBV6-1, the J call TRBJ1-2, with TRBD1 as a possible D gene (5 bases). V was pared by 8 bases and J by 4 bases, with 14 bases between. The CDR3 has 13 residues. CDR1 and CDR2 from the germline V gene are MNHNS and SASEGT. CDR3 in amino acids: CASGDSFFYGYTF. The CDR3 nucleotides read TGTGCCAGCGGAGACAGTTTCTTCTATGGCTACACCTTC.

The V gene is TRBV29-1, the J gene TRBJ2-2; 7 bases match TRBD1. V shed 4 bases, J shed 5 bases, and the junction held 4 bases outside the gene matches. In germline, CDR1 is SQVTM, CDR2 ANQGSEA. The CDR3 loop spans 13 amino acids. The CDR3 loop is CSVVTGETGELFF. CDR3 coding DNA: TGCAGCGTTGTCACAGGGGAAACCGGGGAGCTGTTTTTT.

The chain uses TRBV13 and TRBJ2-1, with 8 bases aligning to TRBD2. The CDR3 has 15 residues. The V gene end was trimmed by 4 bases and the J gene end by 8 bases; junction bases not matched to a gene: 10. Germline V CDR1 and CDR2: PRHDT, FYEKMQ (reference sequence). The CDR3 region has the DNA TGTGCCAGCAGCTCCCCCAGCGGGAGCTTCTATGAGCAGTTCTTC. Protein product: CASSSPSGSFYEQFF.

The chain links TRBV19 to TRBJ2-4; D uncertain. The CDR3 consists of 16 residues. Germline V lookup: CDR1 LNHDA, CDR2 SQIVND (reference sequence). The germline V and J ends were trimmed by 3 bases and 3 bases, with 15 bases remaining between them. CDR3: CASSIRDSLVKNIQYF. In DNA form, the CDR3 reads TGTGCCAGTAGTATCCGTGATAGCCTCGTCAAAAACATTCAGTACTTC.

The chain is built from TRBV5-1 and TRBJ2-3; tentatively, D is TRBD1 (6 bases). With 4 bases removed from V and 6 bases from J, the gap between germline ends came to 12 bases. The V gene's germline CDR1 is SGHRS and CDR2 YFSETQ. The length of the CDR3 is 13 residues. The DNA of the CDR3 is TGCGCCAGCAGCCTACAGGGATCGGATACGCAGTATTTT. Translation gives CASSLQGSDTQYF. Drawing the rest from reference TRBV5-1 and TRBJ2-3, the complete variable domain is KAGVTQTPRYLIKTRGQQVTLSCSPISGHRSVSWYQQTPGQGLQFLFEYFSETQRNKGNFPGRFSGRQFSNSRSEMNVSTLELGDSALYLCASSLQGSDTQYFGPGTRLTVL.

There are a few counts of this clone. The chain has TRBV30 and TRBJ1-4, with 9 bases identical to TRBD1. The CDR3 has 19 residues. From germline, CDR1 is GTSNPN and CDR2 SVGIG (reference sequence). The J segment lost 0 bases and the V segment lost 1 base, leaving 12 bases of the junction unmatched. The CDR3: CAWSAKYGTGISTNEKLFF. DNA for the CDR3: TGTGCCTGGAGTGCCAAATATGGGACAGGGATTTCAACTAATGAAAAACTGTTTTTT. The entire variable domain, with the rest obtained from reference TRBV30 and TRBJ1-4, is as follows: SQTIHQWPATLVQPVGSPLSLECTVEGTSNPNLYWYRQAAGRGLQLLFYSVGIGQISSEVPQNLSASRPQDRQFILSSKKLLLSDSGFYLCAWSAKYGTGISTNEKLFFGSGTQLSVL.

The chain joins TRBV7-9 to TRBJ2-5; TRBD2 aligns across 7 bases. The CDR3 covers 15 residues. Germline V gives CDR1 SEHNR, CDR2 FQNEAQ (reference sequence). V trimming: 4 bases; J trimming: 1 base; junction bases outside the gene matches: 6. For the CDR3, the DNA is TGTGCCAGCAGCTCCGAGGGGACTATCCAAGAGACCCAGTACTTC. Protein product: CASSSEGTIQETQYF.

This clone was seen a handful of times. The CDR3 here is CASSEAGVAGTQYF. For the CDR3, the DNA is TGTGCCAGCAGTGAAGCTGGCGTAGCGGGTACGCAGTATTTT. This chain connects TRBV6-1 to TRBJ2-3; 7 bases fit TRBD2. Germline V gene data show CDR1 as MNHNS and CDR2 as SASEGT. Trimming cost V 0 bases and J 8 bases; bases outside gene matches: 5. The CDR3 consists of 14 residues.

Concerning this clone itself: The same CDR3 also results from other DNA sequences found in this sample. The V gene is TRBV27, the J gene TRBJ2-7, with D perhaps matching TRBD2 (6 bases). The V end was cut by 3 bases, the J end by 7 bases, with 10 bases between. Germline-derived CDR1 and CDR2 are MNHEY and SMNVEV (reference sequence). The CDR3 is made up of 12 amino acids. The CDR3 loop is CASSFPGGEQYF. CDR3 coding DNA: TGTGCCAGCAGTTTCCCCGGAGGGGAGCAGTACTTC.

The CDR3 DNA reads as TGCGCCAGCAGCTTTGAGGGACAGGGGGCGCCTGGGGAGCTGTTTTTT. Protein sequence: CASSFEGQGAPGELFF. The chain is built from TRBV5-1 and TRBJ2-2, with 12 bases fitting TRBD1. The germline V gene encodes CDR1 SGHRS and CDR2 YFSETQ. The CDR3 covers 16 residues. J gave up 8 bases and V 2 bases, and 7 bases lay outside the gene matches. Based on the CDR3 plus reference TRBV5-1 and TRBJ2-2, the full variable domain is KAGVTQTPRYLIKTRGQQVTLSCSPISGHRSVSWYQQTPGQGLQFLFEYFSETQRNKGNFPGRFSGRQFSNSRSEMNVSTLELGDSALYLCASSFEGQGAPGELFFGEGSRLTVL.

The genes are TRBV5-1 and TRBJ2-7, with D possibly matching TRBD1 (7 bases). Per germline, CDR1 SGHRS and CDR2 YFSETQ. With 3 bases removed from V and 0 bases from J, the gap between germline ends came to 13 bases. The length of the CDR3 is 15 residues. The CDR3 DNA reads as TGCGCCAGCAGCTGGTGGGGGGACAGCTCCTACGAGCAGTACTTC. As protein: CASSWWGDSSYEQYF. The complete variable domain, with remaining parts taken from reference TRBV5-1 and TRBJ2-7, reads KAGVTQTPRYLIKTRGQQVTLSCSPISGHRSVSWYQQTPGQGLQFLFEYFSETQRNKGNFPGRFSGRQFSNSRSEMNVSTLELGDSALYLCASSWWGDSSYEQYFGPGTRLTVT.

The chain carries TRBV2 and TRBJ2-3, with D perhaps matching TRBD2 (6 bases). From germline, CDR1 is SNHLY and CDR2 FYNNEI. The CDR3 totals 14 residues. Trimming left V 4 bases short and J 2 bases short, with 10 bases between. The CDR3 protein is CASSAGTSTDTQYF. In DNA form, the CDR3 reads TGTGCCAGCAGTGCCGGGACTTCCACAGATACGCAGTATTTT.

The chain is built from TRBV2 and TRBJ2-2, with D maybe TRBD1 (5 bases). Trimming pared 10 bases from V and 5 bases from J, leaving 14 bases between. The CDR3 extends over 13 amino acids. CDR1 is SNHLY and CDR2 is FYNNEI in the germline V gene. Here the CDR3 DNA reads TGTGCCACTCCACAGGTTAATACCGGGGAGCTGTTTTTT. It translates to CATPQVNTGELFF.

CDR3 sequence: CASSVWDRADTQYF. The CDR3 DNA reads as TGTGCCAGCAGCGTATGGGACAGGGCAGATACGCAGTATTTT. The chain is built from TRBV9 and TRBJ2-3; 9 nucleotides align to TRBD1. Germline V gene lookup returns CDR1 SGDLS and CDR2 YYNGEE. This CDR3 has 14 residues. After removal of 1 base from V and 4 bases from J, the junction contained 1 base not matched to a gene. Drawing the rest from reference TRBV9 and TRBJ2-3, the complete variable domain is DSGVTQTPKHLITATGQRVTLRCSPRSGDLSVYWYQQSLDQGLQFLIQYYNGEERAKGNILERFSAQQFPDLHSELNLSSLELGDSALYFCASSVWDRADTQYFGPGTRLTVL.